This note documents a single TCR beta chain sequence. Sample time point: recipient sample about 28 days before transplant, after cytoreduction. Generated by immunoSEQ multiplex PCR, the TCRdb table keeps only in-frame clones and is missing some. The sample records approximately 41,000 clones, around 84% being singletons. This record comes from a study of T cell clonotyping in hematopoietic cell transplantation. Study-level background: Recipients' pretransplant samples followed cytoreduction.

Looked up from germline, CDR1 is SQVTM and CDR2 is ANQGSEA. This CDR3 has 12 residues. J lost 6 bases, V lost 8 bases, and 7 bases had no gene match. The clonotype was recovered from a man in his 60s with acute myeloid leukemia. Some clones in this sample may be carry-over from other donors' samples. The chain recombines TRBV29-1 with TRBJ2-7, with TRBD1 matching 10 bases. The sample in question was peripheral blood mononuclear cells, obtained before stem cell transplant. This CDR3 reads CSTGQGEREQYF. In DNA, the CDR3 is TGCAGCACCGGACAGGGGGAGCGCGAGCAGTACTTC.